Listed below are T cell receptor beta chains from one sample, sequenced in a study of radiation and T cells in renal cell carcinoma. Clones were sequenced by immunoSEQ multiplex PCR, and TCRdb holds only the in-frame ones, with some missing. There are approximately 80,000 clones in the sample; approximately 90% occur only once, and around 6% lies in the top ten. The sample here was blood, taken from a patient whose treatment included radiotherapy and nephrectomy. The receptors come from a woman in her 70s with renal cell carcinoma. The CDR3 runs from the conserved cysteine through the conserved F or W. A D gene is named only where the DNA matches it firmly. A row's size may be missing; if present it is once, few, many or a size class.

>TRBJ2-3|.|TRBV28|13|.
CASSYPFTDTQYF
TGTGCCAGCAGTTACCCCTTTACAGATACGCAGTATTTT
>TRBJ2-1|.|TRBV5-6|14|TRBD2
CASSRGTSHNEQFF
TGTGCCAGCAGCCGAGGGACTAGCCACAATGAGCAGTTCTTC
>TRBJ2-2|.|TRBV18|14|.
CASSLKVNTGELFF
TGTGCCAGCTCACTCAAGGTGAACACCGGGGAGCTGTTTTTT
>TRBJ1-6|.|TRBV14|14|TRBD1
CASSNRGGNSPLHF
TGTGCCAGCAGCAACAGGGGAGGTAATTCACCCCTCCACTTT
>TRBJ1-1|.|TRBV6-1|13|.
CASSDRTASEAFF
TGTGCCAGCAGTGACAGGACAGCCTCTGAAGCTTTCTTT
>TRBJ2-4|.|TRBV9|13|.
CASSDGTVGIQYF
TGTGCCAGCAGCGACGGGACCGTAGGCATTCAGTACTTC
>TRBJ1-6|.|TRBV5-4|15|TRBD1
CASSLEGQGFSPLHF
TGTGCCAGCAGCTTGGAAGGACAGGGTTTCTCACCCCTCCACTTT
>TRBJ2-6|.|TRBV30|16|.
CAWSGVGPSGANVLTF
TGTGCCTGGAGTGGGGTGGGGCCCTCTGGGGCCAACGTCCTGACTTTC
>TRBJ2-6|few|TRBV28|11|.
CASRGTNVLTF
TGTGCCAGCAGGGGAACCAACGTCCTGACTTTC
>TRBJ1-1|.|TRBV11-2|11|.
CASSLSTEAFF
TGTGCCAGCAGCTTGAGTACTGAAGCTTTCTTT
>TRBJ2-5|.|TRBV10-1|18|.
CASSESTRGREYQETQYF
TGCGCCAGCAGTGAGTCGACTCGGGGGAGAGAGTACCAAGAGACCCAGTACTTC
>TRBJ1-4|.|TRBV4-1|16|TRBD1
CASSQVTGTENEKLFF
TGCGCCAGCAGCCAAGTGACCGGGACAGAGAATGAAAAACTGTTTTTT
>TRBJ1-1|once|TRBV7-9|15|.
CASSLDLLMNTEAFF
TGTGCCAGCAGCTTAGATCTGTTGATGAACACTGAAGCTTTCTTT
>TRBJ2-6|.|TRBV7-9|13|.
CASSLAGANVLTF
TGTGCCAGCAGCTTAGCAGGGGCCAACGTCCTGACTTTC
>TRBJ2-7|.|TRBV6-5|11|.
CASSAGYEQYF
TGTGCCAGCAGTGCAGGCTACGAGCAGTACTTC
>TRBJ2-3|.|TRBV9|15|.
CASSVRQDPTDTQYF
TGTGCCAGCAGCGTTAGACAGGACCCCACAGATACGCAGTATTTT
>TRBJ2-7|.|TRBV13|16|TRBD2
CASSQQGVAGPYEQYF
TGTGCCAGCAGCCAGCAGGGCGTAGCGGGGCCTTACGAGCAGTACTTC
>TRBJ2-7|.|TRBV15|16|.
CATSSMQGGASYEQYF
TGTGCCACCAGCAGCATGCAGGGCGGGGCTTCCTACGAGCAGTACTTC
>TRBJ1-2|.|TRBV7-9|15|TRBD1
CASSLARTGNYGYTF
TGTGCCAGCAGCTTAGCTCGGACAGGAAACTATGGCTACACCTTC
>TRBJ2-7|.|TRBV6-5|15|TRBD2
CASSYTGLANSEQYF
TGTGCCAGCAGTTATACGGGACTAGCGAATTCCGAGCAGTACTTC
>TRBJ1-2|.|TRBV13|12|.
CASSTGRDSYTF
TGTGCCAGCAGTACAGGGCGTGATAGCTACACCTTC
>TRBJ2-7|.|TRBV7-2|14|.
CASSLLRSSYEQYF
TGTGCCAGCAGCTTACTCAGGAGTTCCTACGAGCAGTACTTC
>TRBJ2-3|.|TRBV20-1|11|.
CSEQFTDTQYF
TGCAGTGAGCAGTTCACAGATACGCAGTATTTT
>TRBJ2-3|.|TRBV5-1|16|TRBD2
CASSLASGGPTDTQYF
TGCGCCAGCAGCTTGGCTAGCGGGGGCCCCACAGATACGCAGTATTTT
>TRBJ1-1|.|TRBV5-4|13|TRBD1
CASSHNDRAEAFF
TGTGCCAGCAGCCACAACGACAGGGCTGAAGCTTTCTTT
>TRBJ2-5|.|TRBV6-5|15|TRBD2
CASIATSGSQETQYF
TGTGCCAGCATCGCGACTAGCGGGTCGCAAGAGACCCAGTACTTC
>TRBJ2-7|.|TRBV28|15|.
CASSLLGILSYEQYF
TGTGCCAGCAGTTTACTAGGCATCCTCTCCTACGAGCAGTACTTC
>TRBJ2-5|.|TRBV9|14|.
CASSVGPVQETQYF
TGTGCCAGCAGCGTAGGGCCAGTCCAAGAGACCCAGTACTTC
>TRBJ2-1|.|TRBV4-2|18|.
CASSQRARIDASYNEQFF
TGTGCCAGCAGCCAAAGGGCAAGGATCGACGCCTCCTACAATGAGCAGTTCTTC
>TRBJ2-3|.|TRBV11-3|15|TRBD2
CASSKLAGSTDTQYF
TGTGCCAGCAGCAAACTAGCGGGGAGCACAGATACGCAGTATTTT
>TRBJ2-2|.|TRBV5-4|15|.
CASSQPGTPLVELFF
TGTGCCAGCAGCCAACCCGGGACACCCTTGGTGGAGCTGTTTTTT
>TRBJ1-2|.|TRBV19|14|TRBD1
CASNPDRVGSGYTF
TGTGCCAGTAACCCGGACAGGGTGGGGAGTGGCTACACCTTC
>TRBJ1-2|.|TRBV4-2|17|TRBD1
CASSLSGQGGVGYGYTF
TGTGCCAGCAGCCTTAGCGGACAGGGGGGGGTTGGCTATGGCTACACCTTC
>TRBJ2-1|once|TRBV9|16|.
CASSPSSAGSYNEQFF
TGTGCCAGCAGCCCCTCTTCTGCGGGGTCCTACAATGAGCAGTTCTTC
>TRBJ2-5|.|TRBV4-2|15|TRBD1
CASSLSTGAPETQYF
TGTGCCAGCAGCTTATCGACAGGGGCCCCAGAGACCCAGTACTTC
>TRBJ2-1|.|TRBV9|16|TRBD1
CASSSLSGTGGNEQFF
TGTGCCAGCAGCTCACTCTCCGGGACAGGGGGCAATGAGCAGTTCTTC
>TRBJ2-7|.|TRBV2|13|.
CASSTGPAYEQYF
TGTGCCAGCAGTACAGGGCCAGCCTACGAGCAGTACTTC
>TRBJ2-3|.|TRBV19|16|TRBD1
CASSIGGTGGTDTQYF
TGTGCCAGTAGTATCGGAGGGACAGGGGGCACAGATACGCAGTATTTT
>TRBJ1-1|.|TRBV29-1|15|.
CSVGHTTLTGTEAFF
TGCAGCGTTGGGCACACCACTTTAACAGGTACTGAAGCTTTCTTT
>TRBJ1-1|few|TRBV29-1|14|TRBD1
CSVLRTGGLGEAFF
TGCAGCGTTCTAAGGACAGGGGGCTTGGGTGAAGCTTTCTTT
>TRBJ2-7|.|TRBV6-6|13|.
CASSYGQGGEQYF
TGTGCCAGCAGTTACGGGCAGGGAGGCGAGCAGTACTTC
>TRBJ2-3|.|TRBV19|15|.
CASSIPSGKADTQYF
TGTGCCAGTAGTATCCCCAGTGGAAAAGCAGATACGCAGTATTTT
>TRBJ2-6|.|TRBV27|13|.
CASRISGANVLTF
TGTGCCAGCAGAATCTCTGGGGCCAACGTCCTGACTTTC